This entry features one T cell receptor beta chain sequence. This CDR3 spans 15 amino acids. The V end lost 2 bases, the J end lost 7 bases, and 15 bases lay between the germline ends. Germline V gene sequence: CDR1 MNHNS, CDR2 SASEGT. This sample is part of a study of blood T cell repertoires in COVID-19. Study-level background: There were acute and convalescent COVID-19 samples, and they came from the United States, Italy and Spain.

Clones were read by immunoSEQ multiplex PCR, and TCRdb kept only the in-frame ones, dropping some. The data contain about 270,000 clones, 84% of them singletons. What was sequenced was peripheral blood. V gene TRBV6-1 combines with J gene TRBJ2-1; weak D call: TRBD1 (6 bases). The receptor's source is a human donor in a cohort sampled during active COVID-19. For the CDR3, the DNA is TGTGCCAGCAGTGAAAAGGACAGCCCCCGAAATGAGCAGTTCTTC. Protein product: CASSEKDSPRNEQFF.